This TCR beta chain emerged from a study of cytomegalovirus exposure and HLA in healthy donors (dated by TCRdb to 2017 to 2019). Looking at the study overall: An earlier analysis of approximately 550 of the donors reported 250 to 300 Gb of sequence data and some 120 million unique TCR beta sequences from 150 million to 200 million T cells. A separate validation cohort of some 130 different subjects was used in addition to the roughly 620-subject first cohort. Among roughly 400 genotyped donors of the cohort, an average of about 240,000 unique TCR beta nucleotide sequences was sequenced per donor, of which 15% to 20% were non-productive. In an earlier analysis of about 590 of the donors, high-throughput TCR beta sequencing was used to judge whether each TCR beta V gene segment behaved as functional or pseudogenic. The study aimed to test whether cataloging public T cell receptors could reveal signatures of past pathogen exposure. HLA typing covered class I and class II loci at four-digit resolution. Typing coverage varied by locus: 629-630 donors for A, B, C, DRB1 and DQB1; around 560 for DQA1; about 600 for DPA1; 450 to 480 for DPB1. Rather than using new phenotypic data, the later analysis identified candidate immune exposures from TCR beta sequences and from how often those sequences occurred across donors. High-throughput TCR immunosequencing, statistical association of individual TCRs with disease status, and machine learning were combined to predict cytomegalovirus infection status. Alongside the repertoire data, information on donor age, sex, ethnicity and CMV serostatus was compiled. Every discovery cohort repertoire had been produced on one sequencing platform. About five DR-DQ haplotypes were handled as single units for association and clustering because linkage in the cohort was strong. The T cell repertoires of 666 subjects were profiled by immunosequencing and related to cytomegalovirus serostatus. Of the approximately 370 genotyped donors, roughly 76% were placed in the genetic ancestry cluster associated with self-reported Caucasian donors. An early release that covered fewer than 800 HLA-typed donors contained approximately 290 gigabases of sequencing data and approximately 85 million unique TCR sequences. In a later analysis, previously published TCR beta repertoires from 600 to 850 donors were re-analyzed and high-resolution HLA genotyping was added so that TCR occurrence patterns could be studied. Genome-wide SNP genotypes for about 55% of the roughly 670 donors were used in a later genetic analysis, which treated that subset as a discovery cohort. Paper-wide results and their limitations: The presence/absence analyses assumed that sequencing depth was roughly uniform across donors, and that assumption may not be true. V-gene and J-gene trimming of TCR beta chains was associated with a missense DCLRE1C variant in a later genetic analysis, and the association was replicated in an independent cohort. The only immune exposure information available for the cohort was CMV serostatus. The authors suggested that the approach could potentially be extended to other disease states and immunological phenotypes. Compared with the roughly 700-donor mean, donors in an Asian-associated ancestry cluster had fewer N-insertions in productive TCRs, according to a later genetic analysis. In vitro tests confirmed that a few of the cytomegalovirus-associated TCR beta chains recognize cytomegalovirus antigens. The study listed 150 to 200 TCR beta chains as associated with cytomegalovirus. In a later analysis, HLA-associated TCR beta chains were found to be more clonally expanded and to have lower generation probabilities than equally common non-associated chains. In a later analysis, the rate of TCR association differed among HLA loci, with DRB1 alleles having the most associated TCRs and HLA-C alleles having the fewest. When HLA alleles, especially DR and DQ, strongly co-occurred, TCR associations were difficult to assign to individual alleles. The cohort was sequenced for TCR beta chains only, and without alpha or paired-chain data the features that could be detected were limited. Cytomegalovirus status was reported to be diagnosed by the classifier with high specificity and sensitivity in both the original and validation cohorts. In a later analysis, more than 15,000 TCR beta sequences were associated with specific HLA alleles at a false discovery rate of 0.05. A further reported finding was that TCR beta sequences accurately predicted the HLA-A and HLA-B alleles for most subjects in the first cohort. According to a later analysis, parvovirus B19, influenza, CMV and Epstein-Barr virus appeared linked to several top co-occurrence clusters. In an earlier analysis of 587 of the donors, most TCR beta V segments were observed in productive rearrangements about 90% or about 30% of the time, broadly matching IMGT annotations. While some public TCRs were present in many individuals, most TCR sequences turned up only very rarely across donors. The sequencing pipeline was judged likely to have produced a cluster of highly shared sequence variants as a technical artifact. Because the 87-base-pair reads could not distinguish some IMGT-functional V segments, including TRBV6-2 and TRBV6-3, those segments were excluded. Correlated functional status among segregating V segments might reflect linkage disequilibrium, but an unknown experimental factor could not be ruled out. Because HLA typing was unavailable for some donors at each locus, only the typed subset was used in association tests. The earlier analysis of approximately 540 of the donors excluded over 15 rarely observed V segments, including chromosome 9 orphons, because counts were too low. Most CMV-associated TCR beta chains appeared to be HLA-restricted in a later analysis, and the HLA associations seemed to be driven largely by CMV exposure.

The method behind the library was the immunoSEQ multiplex PCR assay. A mixture of 60 forward primers for TCR Vbeta segments and 13 reverse primers for TCR Jbeta segments was used in the multiplex PCR. A multiplex PCR assay on genomic DNA amplified the CDR3 region of rearranged TCR beta genes. The amplified TCR beta libraries were sequenced on the Illumina HiSeq System as 87-base-pair reads. As for how the authors treated the data: In a later analysis, around 80 million unique TCR beta chains were counted across the approximately 620 repertoires, and some 10 million of these chains were shared by at least two donors. A nearest-neighbor algorithm error-corrected the raw reads and collapsed the reads into unique sequences, merging closely related sequences to remove PCR and sequencing errors. Alignment of CDR3 sequences to IMGT reference sequences was used to assign V, D and J gene segments. For a sequence to be retained, a match of at least six nucleotides was required to both a V gene segment and a J gene segment. A rearrangement was called productive if the CDR3 had no stop codons and remained in frame with V and J, and every other rearrangement was called non-productive. Following IMGT convention, CDR3 was defined as the stretch from the second conserved V-encoded cysteine to the conserved J-encoded phenylalanine. The earlier analysis of roughly 590 of the donors excluded any sequence lacking an unambiguous match to a single V gene segment. An earlier analysis of fewer than 750 of the donors classified V segments as functional when productive rearrangements were above 56.7% and as segregating when the standard deviation between donors was above 5%. A statistical classification framework was built for diagnosing cytomegalovirus status from the catalog of TCR beta chain sequences. V and J gene assignment, in a later analysis, came from comparing TCR nucleotide sequences with IMGT/GENE-DB human TR gene sequences. The TCRdist pipeline was used in a later analysis to assign CDR3 sequences and most-parsimonious VDJ recombination scenarios. In a later analysis, each TCR beta chain was defined by its CDR3 amino acid sequence together with its V-gene family, and reads without a unique V-gene family were excluded. As a way to deal with suspected cross-contamination and a sequencing artifact, a later analysis dropped nearly 600 nucleotide sequences that were highly shared and had low generation probability. In a later analysis, a clonal expansion index for each public chain was calculated from normalized within-repertoire ranks of inferred template counts. In a later analysis, generation probabilities were computed with a VDJ recombination model fitted to out-of-frame rearrangements, and the resulting probabilities were checked against IGoR. A later analysis scored TCR-TCR, TCR-HLA and TCR-CMV co-occurrence with hypergeometric tests, applying a repertoire-size bias correction to TCR pairs. False discovery rates were estimated in a later analysis by permuting HLA or CMV assignments 20 times. In a later analysis, co-occurring TCRs were grouped with DBSCAN, and TCRdist sequence similarity was added when clustering was performed within HLA-allele-positive subsets. Repertoires with fewer than 30,000 or more than 120,000 public chains, plus five repertoires with anomalous nucleotide sharing, were excluded from co-occurrence clustering. TCRdb mirrors the immuneACCESS table, restricted to in-frame sequences. Some clones are absent from its copies; in checked studies, under half trace to an unresolved V gene, and the reason for the others is unknown. The V and J calls and the clone size are those of that table, but D and trimming were determined from the DNA. This sample gives around 170,000 clones in total; roughly 82% of them show up just once. 0.5% to 0.55% of the sample lies in the top ten.

Deletion took 0 bases off V and 8 bases off J, with a span of 8 bases between the germline ends. Based on the germline V gene, the CDR1 and CDR2 sequences are SGHRS and YFSETQ. The CDR3 starts with the cysteine, ends with the phenylalanine, and has 12 residues. Just CDR3 DNA is preserved here, 36 bases in frame from base 1. The cohort consisted of 670 or so healthy bone marrow donors. Cohort members were all nominally healthy when sampled, although unrecorded immune exposures were likely present. The donor tested CMV seronegative, placing the donor among the 350 or so seronegative members of the cohort. Every donor gave a peripheral blood sample, and the peripheral blood mononuclear cells from that sample were used for TCR beta sequencing. Genomic DNA was extracted from the blood cell samples with the Qiagen DNeasy Blood Extraction Kit. Note on this clone: No antigen is known for it. Base qualities are missing; no much larger clone stands one base away. The sample carries other DNA sequences with the same CDR3.

Sequencing was performed on PBMCs. This receptor was obtained from a woman in her forties or fifties in good health and CMV-seronegative. The chain is encoded by TRBV5-1 joined to TRBJ1-1; D gene: possibly TRBD1, on 5 matching bases. The CDR3 protein: CASSLERGEAFF. The nucleotide sequence reads TGCGCCAGCAGCTTGGAGCGGGGGGAAGCTTTCTTT.